These 30 T cell receptor beta chains came from one sample sequenced in a study of blood T cell repertoires in COVID-19. Using immunoSEQ multiplex PCR, the repertoire was profiled, and TCRdb retains in-frame clones only, with some absent. The data contain about 180,000 clones, roughly nine tenths of them singletons. Sequenced input: peripheral blood. The source of these receptors is a man younger than 35 who had recovered from COVID-19.

V gene TRBV11-2 combines with J gene TRBJ2-3; D is unclear. The germline V and J ends were trimmed by 5 bases and 6 bases, with 9 bases remaining between them. In germline, CDR1 is SGHAT, CDR2 FQNNGV. The CDR3 runs 12 residues. The DNA for the CDR3 is TGTGCCAGCAGCCCTAGTCCGGATACGCAGTATTTT. Translating gives CASSPSPDTQYF.

The chain recombines TRBV10-3 with TRBJ1-5, with D uncertain. V was trimmed by 3 bases and J by 4 bases, leaving 7 bases between them. The germline CDR1 and CDR2 sequences are ENHRY and SYGVKD. This CDR3 spans 13 amino acids. CDR3 nucleotides: TGTGCCATCAGTGATCCGAGTAATCAGCCCCAGCATTTT. Protein: CAISDPSNQPQHF.

The V and J genes are TRBV10-3 and TRBJ2-7; the D gene is possibly TRBD2 (6 bases). The CDR3 sequence is 15 residues long. Trimming shortened V by 3 bases and J by 0 bases, and 12 bases separated the two germline ends. From germline, CDR1 is ENHRY and CDR2 SYGVKD. The CDR3 DNA reads TGTGCCATCAGTGAAGTAGCGGCTAGCTCCTACGAGCAGTACTTC. Translation gives CAISEVAASSYEQYF.

The CDR3 region is CSVRGERRLSVYEQYF. The CDR3 DNA reads as TGCAGCGTCCGTGGGGAGAGGAGGTTAAGTGTCTACGAGCAGTACTTC. The chain carries TRBV29-1 and TRBJ2-7; perhaps TRBD2 as D (5 bases). The CDR3 spans 16 residues. Germline V gene data show CDR1 as SQVTM and CDR2 as ANQGSEA. The V end was cut by 6 bases, the J end by 3 bases, with 24 bases between.

The chain employs TRBV6-2 or TRBV6-3 and TRBJ1-2; 8 bases fit TRBD1. This CDR3 is built from 14 residues. Germline trimming cut 5 bases from V and 6 bases from J; bases unmatched to any gene: 8. CDR1 is MNHEY and CDR2 is SVGEGT in the germline V gene. The chain's CDR3 is CASSLRGRLDGYTF. The CDR3 DNA follows: TGTGCCAGCAGTCTCAGGGGGCGTTTAGATGGCTACACCTTC.

This clone has a handful of counts. The V and J genes are TRBV9 and TRBJ2-5; perhaps TRBD2 as D (5 bases). This CDR3 contains 14 residues. The germline V gene encodes CDR1 SGDLS and CDR2 YYNGEE. V was cut by 2 bases and J by 1 base, with 9 bases left in between. CDR3 DNA: TGTGCCAGCAGCGTCTACGGACTCCAAGAGACCCAGTACTTC. Translated, it gives CASSVYGLQETQYF.

The J gene is TRBJ2-5, the V gene TRBV5-1; D possibly corresponds to TRBD1 (5 bases). The CDR3 extends over 13 amino acids. V lost 4 bases and J lost 2, with 9 bases in between. Germline CDR1 SGHRS, CDR2 YFSETQ. CDR3: CASSLPGQETQYF. The CDR3 nucleotides read TGCGCCAGCAGCCTCCCAGGGCAAGAGACCCAGTACTTC.

The chain combines TRBV6-5 with TRBJ2-1; 7 bases line up with TRBD2. The CDR3 loop spans 15 amino acids. Per the germline V gene, CDR1 is MNHEY and CDR2 is SVGAGI. With 2 bases clipped from V and 2 bases from J, the junction kept 3 bases outside the gene matches. CDR3 amino acids: CASSYGAGAYNEQFF. The CDR3 region has the DNA TGTGCCAGCAGTTACGGGGCGGGAGCCTACAATGAGCAGTTCTTC.

This sequence joins TRBV19 and TRBJ1-2, with no clear D. Germline CDR1 is LNHDA and CDR2 is SQIVND (reference sequence). V lost 1 base to trimming and J lost 5 bases, with 11 bases between them. There are 14 residues in the CDR3. In nucleotides, the CDR3 is TGTGCCAGTAGTATAGTCCACGATAGTTATGGCTACACCTTC. Translated: CASSIVHDSYGYTF.

The rearrangement links TRBV15 to TRBJ2-7; the D is unclear. V was trimmed by 0 bases and J by 6 bases, leaving 12 bases between them. CDR1 and CDR2 from the germline V gene are LNHNV and YYDKDF (reference sequence). This CDR3 is built from 14 residues. CDR3 protein: CATSRDPRPGEQYF. Here the CDR3 DNA reads TGTGCCACCAGCAGAGATCCAAGGCCGGGCGAGCAGTACTTC.

This chain uses TRBV11-3 with TRBJ2-2; unclear D gene. Germline V lookup: CDR1 SGHNT, CDR2 YENEEA. Trimming pared 1 base from V and 7 bases from J, leaving 4 bases between. The CDR3 consists of 12 residues. This CDR3 reads CASSLVNGELFF. The CDR3 DNA follows: TGTGCCAGCAGCTTAGTCAACGGGGAGCTGTTTTTT.

The V call is TRBV7-3, the J call TRBJ2-3; TRBD2 is a possible D gene (5 bases). This CDR3 is 15 amino acids long. Trimming took off 5 bases at V and 3 bases at J, with 15 bases between the two ends. The V gene's germline CDR1 is SGHTA and CDR2 FQGTGA. The CDR3, as DNA: TGTGCCAGCAGCCCCGACGGGGAACAGACAGATACGCAGTATTTT. It encodes CASSPDGEQTDTQYF. Looking up the rest from reference TRBV7-3 and TRBJ2-3 gives the full variable domain: GAGVSQTPSNKVTEKGKYVELRCDPISGHTALYWYRQSLGQGPEFLIYFQGTGAADDSGLPNDRFFAVRPEGSVSTLKIQRTERGDSAVYLCASSPDGEQTDTQYFGPGTRLTVL.

The chain recombines TRBV11-2 with TRBJ1-1; 8 nucleotides match TRBD1. CDR1 is SGHAT and CDR2 is FQNNGV in the germline V gene. Losses at the gene ends were 5 bases for V and 5 bases for J; bases not matched to a gene: 7. The CDR3 totals 14 residues. The CDR3 sequence: CASSKGTGLTEAFF. CDR3 DNA: TGTGCCAGCAGCAAGGGGACAGGTCTTACTGAAGCTTTCTTT.

CDR3 nucleotide sequence: TGTGCCAGTAGTATAAGTTGGGTTGAGGGCACTGAAGCTTTCTTT. Amino acids: CASSISWVEGTEAFF. This sequence joins TRBV19 and TRBJ1-1; D gene unclear. V dropped 2 bases and J dropped 4 bases, with 14 bases sitting between them. The germline V gene encodes CDR1 LNHDA and CDR2 SQIVND (reference sequence). This CDR3 is 15 amino acids long.

V usage is TRBV5-1 and J usage is TRBJ2-1; D call uncertain. This CDR3 has 13 residues. V was clipped by 1 base and J by 5 bases, with 7 bases between them. The germline V gene encodes CDR1 SGHRS and CDR2 YFSETQ. CDR3 nucleotide sequence: TGCGCCAGCAGCTTGCAACTGGACAATGAGCAGTTCTTC. Translation: CASSLQLDNEQFF.

The chain carries TRBV27 and TRBJ2-4; tentatively, D is TRBD2 (5 bases). With 3 bases removed from V and 9 bases from J, the gap between germline ends came to 15 bases. The CDR3 extends over 14 amino acids. Looked up from germline, CDR1 is MNHEY and CDR2 is SMNVEV (reference sequence). The CDR3 DNA sequence: TGTGCCAGCAGTTTGAACCCCCAAACTAGCATTCAGTACTTC. It encodes CASSLNPQTSIQYF.

The chain recombines TRBV27 with TRBJ1-5; 7 bases line up with TRBD1. V dropped 5 bases and J dropped 11; count of bases not matched to a gene: 9. CDR3 length: 13 amino acids. CDR1 and CDR2 (germline): MNHEY, SMNVEV (reference sequence). CDR3 in amino acids: CASSLTGNSAQHF. The DNA for the CDR3 is TGTGCCAGCAGTCTGACAGGGAACTCAGCCCAGCATTTT.

The chain couples TRBV18 to TRBJ1-1; 9 nucleotides align to TRBD1. Germline V gives CDR1 KGHSH, CDR2 LQKENI. Trimming at V came to 5 bases and at J to 11 bases, leaving 6 bases not matched to a gene. This CDR3 is 12 amino acids long. The CDR3 DNA reads as TGTGCCAGCTCATTCGGACAGGGGATCGCTTTCTTT. It is translated as CASSFGQGIAFF.

The genes are TRBV9 and TRBJ2-7; 7 bases agree with TRBD2. This CDR3 contains 13 residues. The germline CDR1 and CDR2 sequences are SGDLS and YYNGEE. V shed 3 bases and J 3 bases; nucleotides not matched to a gene: 3. For the CDR3, the DNA is TGTGCCAGCAGCGGCGGCGGGAGCTACGAGCAGTACTTC. This gives the protein CASSGGGSYEQYF.

The chain combines TRBV7-6 with TRBJ2-1; TRBD2 matches 11 bases. The CDR3 has 15 residues. V lost 3 bases to trimming and J lost 7 bases; unmatched junction nucleotides: 5. The germline V gene encodes CDR1 SGHVS and CDR2 FNYEAQ. CDR3 protein: CASSFRLAGRNEQFF. CDR3 DNA sequence: TGTGCCAGCAGCTTCCGACTAGCGGGAAGGAATGAGCAGTTCTTC.

The CDR3 here is CASSQGDGLNEKLFF. The CDR3 nucleotides read TGCGCCAGCAGCCAAGGAGACGGACTCAATGAAAAACTGTTTTTT. This sequence joins TRBV4-1 and TRBJ1-4; D gene ambiguous. CDR1 is MGHRA, CDR2 YSYEKL, per germline. CDR3 length equals 15 residues. Trimming left V 1 base short and J 5 bases short, with 11 bases between.

J is TRBJ2-2 and V is TRBV13, with 7 bases identical to TRBD1. This CDR3 has 15 residues. Germline V gene sequence: CDR1 PRHDT, CDR2 FYEKMQ (reference sequence). After removal of 0 bases from V and 7 bases from J, the junction contained 5 bases not matched to a gene. The CDR3 reads CASSLGTGFNGELFF. The CDR3 DNA follows: TGTGCCAGCAGCTTAGGGACAGGGTTTAACGGGGAGCTGTTTTTT.

This rearrangement joins TRBV19 to TRBJ1-1; D perhaps matches TRBD1 (5 bases). Germline loops: CDR1 LNHDA, CDR2 SQIVND (reference sequence). The CDR3 is 14 amino acids. V was pared by 4 bases and J by 1 base, with 10 bases between. CDR3 protein: CASSTPQGNTEAFF. The CDR3 DNA reads as TGTGCCAGTAGTACCCCGCAGGGGAACACTGAAGCTTTCTTT.

This clone was seen just once. The chain carries TRBV7-9 and TRBJ2-1, with 15 bases lining up with TRBD2. From germline, CDR1 is SEHNR and CDR2 FQNEAQ (reference sequence). V lost 1 base, J lost 7 bases, and 2 bases stayed unmatched. The length of the CDR3 is 16 residues. Here the CDR3 reads CASSLGTSGRENEQFF. CDR3 bases: TGTGCCAGCAGCTTAGGGACTAGCGGGAGGGAAAATGAGCAGTTCTTC.

This clone was found once. The V call is TRBV27, the J call TRBJ2-5, with D tentatively TRBD1 (5 bases). The CDR3 has 13 residues. The V end was cut by 6 bases, the J end by 1 base, with 9 bases between. The V gene's germline CDR1 is MNHEY and CDR2 SMNVEV (reference sequence). The CDR3 here is CASRDSIQETQYF. The CDR3 bases are TGTGCCAGCAGAGACAGTATCCAAGAGACCCAGTACTTC.

V gene TRBV6-5 combines with J gene TRBJ2-6, with D perhaps matching TRBD1 (5 bases). Germline CDR1 and CDR2: MNHEY and SVGAGI. CDR3 length: 13 residues. V gave up 7 bases and J gave up 2 bases, with 6 bases separating them. For the CDR3, the DNA is TGTGCCAGCACAGGGACTGGGGCCAACGTCCTGACTTTC. It translates to CASTGTGANVLTF.

J is TRBJ1-2 and V is TRBV6-2 or TRBV6-3; possibly TRBD1 for D (6 bases). V was pared by 2 bases and J by 6 bases, with 13 bases between. This CDR3 contains 14 residues. Germline CDR1 reads MNHEY; CDR2 reads SVGEGT. The CDR3 here is CASSYPGAGHGYTF. As DNA, the CDR3 is TGTGCCAGCAGTTACCCAGGGGCAGGACATGGCTACACCTTC.

The gene calls are TRBV12-3 or TRBV12-4 and TRBJ2-7; TRBD2 might be the D (7 bases). Deletions cut 1 base from V and 8 bases from J, with 12 bases between. The CDR3 totals 13 residues. The CDR3 DNA sequence: TGTGCCAGCAGTTTAGGGGGAGGGGGGAAGCAGTACTTC. This encodes CASSLGGGGKQYF.

This chain links TRBV2 with TRBJ2-1; possible D gene TRBD1, 5 bases. Germline V CDR1 and CDR2: SNHLY, FYNNEI. Between the trimmed V and J ends, which lost 6 bases and 6 bases, there was a span of 18 bases. The CDR3 sequence is 15 residues long. CDR3 sequence: CASREQVGALNEQFF. The CDR3 DNA follows: TGTGCCAGCAGGGAACAGGTTGGTGCCCTCAATGAGCAGTTCTTC. The full variable domain, with the rest looked up from reference TRBV2 and TRBJ2-1, is EPEVTQTPSHQVTQMGQEVILRCVPISNHLYFYWYRQILGQKVEFLVSFYNNEISEKSEIFDDQFSVERPDGSNFTLKIRSTKLEDSAMYFCASREQVGALNEQFFGPGTRLTVL.

This clone was recorded only once. The chain recombines TRBV1 with TRBJ2-2; the D call TRBD2 from the table was never checked on the DNA. TRBV1 is a recognized pseudogene. This CDR3 comprises 18 residues. The CDR3 region is CTSSQDKGLAGGAGELFF. CDR3 coding DNA: TGCACCAGCAGCCAAGATAAGGGACTAGCGGGAGGAGCCGGGGAGCTGTTTTTT.